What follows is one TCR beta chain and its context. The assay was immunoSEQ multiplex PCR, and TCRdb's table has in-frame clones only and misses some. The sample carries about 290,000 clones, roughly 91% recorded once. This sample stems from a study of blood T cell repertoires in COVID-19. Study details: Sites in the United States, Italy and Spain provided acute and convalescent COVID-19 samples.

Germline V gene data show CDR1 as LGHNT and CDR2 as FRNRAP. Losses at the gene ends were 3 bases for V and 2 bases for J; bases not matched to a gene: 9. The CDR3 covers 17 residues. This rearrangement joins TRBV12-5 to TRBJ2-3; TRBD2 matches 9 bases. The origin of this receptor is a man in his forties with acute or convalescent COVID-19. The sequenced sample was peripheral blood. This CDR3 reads CASGLGLAGYFTDTQYF. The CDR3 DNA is TGTGCTAGTGGTTTAGGTCTAGCGGGATACTTCACAGATACGCAGTATTTT.